This is a list of T cell receptor beta chains from one sample in a study of blood T cells in healthy people across ages. TCRdb processed the 5' RACE reads anew with MiXCR; each CDR3 protein has one entry. The table lists roughly 800,000 distinct CDR3 sequences, about three fifths of them singletons. Sequencing used blood. The receptor set was obtained from a man aged 25-45 years in good health. CDR3s include the opening cysteine and the closing phenylalanine or tryptophan. Fields, in order: CDR3 protein, CDR3 DNA, V gene, J gene, D gene, clone size. A D gene is named only where the DNA matches it firmly. For some rows the clone size is stated as once, few or many, or as a class when expanded; others skip it.

CDR3 protein: CASSGQNEQYF; CDR3 DNA: TGTGCCAGCAGTGGACAGAACGAGCAGTACTTC; V gene: TRBV2; J gene: TRBJ2-7; D gene: NA; clone size: few
CDR3 protein: CSVRQVGWINEQYF; CDR3 DNA: TGCAGCGTTCGACAGGTAGGGTGGATCAATGAGCAGTACTTC; V gene: TRBV29-1; J gene: TRBJ2-7; D gene: NA; clone size: NA
CDR3 protein: CSARQFLNQPQHF; CDR3 DNA: TGCAGTGCTAGACAATTCTTAAATCAGCCCCAGCATTTT; V gene: TRBV20-1; J gene: TRBJ1-5; D gene: NA; clone size: NA
CDR3 protein: CAISPSRGSYNEQFF; CDR3 DNA: TGTGCGATTTCCCCGAGCAGGGGCTCCTACAATGAGCAGTTCTTC; V gene: TRBV28; J gene: TRBJ2-1; D gene: NA; clone size: many
CDR3 protein: CSATLAGEHNEQYF; CDR3 DNA: TGCAGTGCCACGCTAGCGGGGGAGCACAATGAGCAGTACTTC; V gene: TRBV20-1; J gene: TRBJ2-7; D gene: TRBD2; clone size: few
CDR3 protein: CSVPSLAGRGEQFF; CDR3 DNA: TGCAGCGTCCCGTCCCTAGCGGGGCGAGGAGAGCAGTTCTTC; V gene: TRBV29-1; J gene: TRBJ2-1; D gene: TRBD2; clone size: NA
CDR3 protein: CASCLVSLQETQYF; CDR3 DNA: TGTGCCAGCTGCTTAGTCTCGCTACAAGAGACCCAGTACTTC; V gene: TRBV7-6; J gene: TRBJ2-5; D gene: NA; clone size: NA
CDR3 protein: CSAEDPRLRDRVTQYF; CDR3 DNA: TGCAGCGCTGAAGATCCACGTTTACGGGACAGGGTTACCCAGTACTTC; V gene: TRBV29-1; J gene: TRBJ2-5; D gene: TRBD1; clone size: once
CDR3 protein: CASSPDREQDTQYF; CDR3 DNA: TGCGCCAGCAGCCCGGACAGGGAACAAGATACGCAGTATTTT; V gene: TRBV5-1; J gene: TRBJ2-3; D gene: TRBD1; clone size: NA
CDR3 protein: CASGQEYLNYGYTF; CDR3 DNA: TGCGCCAGCGGACAGGAGTACCTTAACTATGGCTACACCTTC; V gene: TRBV10-2; J gene: TRBJ1-2; D gene: TRBD1; clone size: NA
CDR3 protein: CSARPFLSGSPSDTQYF; CDR3 DNA: TGCAGTGCTAGACCCTTTTTAAGCGGGAGCCCCTCAGATACGCAGTATTTT; V gene: TRBV20-1; J gene: TRBJ2-3; D gene: TRBD2; clone size: NA
CDR3 protein: CASAGVAAYEQYF; CDR3 DNA: TGTGCCAGCGCTGGGGTGGCGGCCTACGAGCAGTACTTC; V gene: TRBV27; J gene: TRBJ2-7; D gene: NA; clone size: NA
CDR3 protein: CAWALTGYEQYF; CDR3 DNA: TGTGCCTGGGCTTTGACAGGCTACGAGCAGTACTTC; V gene: TRBV30; J gene: TRBJ2-7; D gene: NA; clone size: NA
CDR3 protein: CASSYQLAISTDTQYF; CDR3 DNA: TGTGCCAGCAGTTACCAACTAGCGATTAGCACAGATACGCAGTATTTT; V gene: TRBV6-5; J gene: TRBJ2-3; D gene: TRBD2; clone size: NA
CDR3 protein: CASSLGLVYNEQFF; CDR3 DNA: TGTGCCAGCAGCTTAGGATTGGTTTACAATGAGCAGTTCTTC; V gene: TRBV7-9; J gene: TRBJ2-1; D gene: NA; clone size: once
CDR3 protein: CAWALYFHEQYF; CDR3 DNA: TGTGCCTGGGCTTTGTACTTCCACGAGCAGTACTTC; V gene: TRBV30; J gene: TRBJ2-7; D gene: NA; clone size: NA
CDR3 protein: CSARDYRGSNTEAFF; CDR3 DNA: TGCAGTGCTAGAGATTACAGGGGATCGAACACTGAAGCTTTCTTT; V gene: TRBV20-1; J gene: TRBJ1-1; D gene: TRBD1; clone size: NA
CDR3 protein: CSVETAYEQYF; CDR3 DNA: TGCAGCGTTGAGACGGCCTACGAGCAGTACTTC; V gene: TRBV29-1; J gene: TRBJ2-7; D gene: NA; clone size: NA
CDR3 protein: CSVGGYRAGEKLFF; CDR3 DNA: TGCAGCGTTGGGGGCTACAGGGCCGGTGAAAAACTGTTTTTT; V gene: TRBV29-1; J gene: TRBJ1-4; D gene: NA; clone size: NA
CDR3 protein: CASSYPGTGNRVVVGAFF; CDR3 DNA: TGTGCCAGCAGTTACCCGGGGACAGGGAATAGGGTGGTCGTTGGAGCTTTCTTT; V gene: TRBV6-5; J gene: TRBJ1-1; D gene: TRBD1; clone size: NA
CDR3 protein: CASSPTRQSHQPQHF; CDR3 DNA: TGTGCCAGCAGCCCTACTCGACAGTCACATCAGCCCCAGCATTTT; V gene: TRBV3-1; J gene: TRBJ1-5; D gene: NA; clone size: NA
CDR3 protein: CASKLGVPLLANVLTF; CDR3 DNA: TGTGCCAGCAAACTGGGGGTCCCACTTTTGGCCAACGTCCTGACTTTC; V gene: TRBV12-3/TRBV12-4; J gene: TRBJ2-6; D gene: NA; clone size: once
CDR3 protein: CASTGTSGRVTAKNIQYF; CDR3 DNA: TGTGCCAGCACCGGGACTAGCGGGAGGGTTACAGCCAAAAACATTCAGTACTTC; V gene: TRBV6-2/TRBV6-3; J gene: TRBJ2-4; D gene: TRBD2; clone size: NA
CDR3 protein: CASSPQPRREQFF; CDR3 DNA: TGCGCCAGCAGCCCCCAACCTAGAAGAGAGCAGTTCTTC; V gene: TRBV5-1; J gene: TRBJ2-1; D gene: NA; clone size: few